This note documents a single TCR beta chain sequence. The table lists this clonotype with many counts. Its antigen has not been determined. The sample holds no much larger clone one base away, and base qualities are not on file. This specimen belongs to a study of human T cells and chemical hapten exposure (dated by TCRdb to the early 2020s). The study in broad terms: For sensitization, 2% DPC in acetone was applied to a roughly 2 cm by roughly 2 cm area of upper inner arm skin. About 27 alopecia patients gave blood for TCR sequencing at one to four time points (pre-sensitization, 2, 6 and 24 weeks). Throughout the approximately 24-week study period, patients were also given weekly therapeutic DPC doses on the scalp. Patch tests used Finn chambers with 0.01% DPC on the upper back, scored after 6 days by International Contact Dermatitis Research Group standards. This study followed changes in the peripheral blood TCR repertoire in vivo during primary and secondary sensitization of alopecia patients to the hapten diphenylcyclopropenone (DPC). Libraries were pooled for sequencing, and variation in per-sample TCR yields was attributed mainly to small differences in library volumes within the pool. Blood samples were taken from patients before sensitization (week 0) and then at 2, 6 and about 24 weeks after DPC sensitization. Alopecia areata with under or over 50% scalp involvement, alopecia totalis and alopecia universalis were represented in the patient cohort, which was mostly female.

The study at large found these results: Alopecia, a presumed autoimmune disease, was present in all patients, so the immune response of the patients might differ from that of healthy individuals. No change with DPC sensitization was found in the number of TCRs above 1 in 1000 frequency, and no evidence of global repertoire structure alterations was found. Significantly more large CDR3 similarity clusters were formed by expanded TCRs than by pre-sensitization or healthy control sets, consistent with antigen-driven responses. Repeated subsampling changed both the strength of the expansion versus patch-test correlation and the threshold at which the correlation became significant. Patch test score correlated positively with the number of PT1 expanded TCRs, reaching significance at thresholds 8, 16 and 32 but not at 4.

Receptor libraries were prepared by RACE. TCRdb lists the instrument as NextSeq 500. Library preparation attached unique molecular identifiers to individual cDNA molecules for quantitative, reproducible TCR counting. Each blood RNA sample was used to sequence both TCR alpha and TCR beta chains. From the authors' description of their analysis: The median number of TCRs per sample was some 100,000, ranging from 23,224 to 690,600. V, J and CDR3 annotation of the TCR reads was carried out using the Decombinator software suite. For PS versus PT1 abundance plots, all samples were subsampled to the same number of TCRs (28,000). Expanded TCRs were defined as absent before sensitization and observed at least eight times at the 2-week time point. TCRdb trimmed the raw reads at Q25, called clones with MiXCR and kept productive beta chains. Every distinct CDR3 protein forms one entry, paired with its most common genes and DNA. V and J calls and clone size were set by TCRdb, not the authors. For this sample the table gives tens of thousands of distinct CDR3 sequences, of which roughly 9.2% were detected only once. More than 2.5% of the sample goes to the ten largest clones.

Per the germline V gene (reference sequence), LNHDA is the CDR1 and SQIVND is the CDR2. The CDR3 spans 15 residues, from the cysteine through the phenylalanine. The kept DNA is CDR3 alone, 45 bases in frame from the first base. The V end loses 5 bases and the J end loses 2 bases, and a stretch of 15 bases separates them. Taken with the paper, the label for time point translates to: patch test 1, 2 weeks after DPC sensitization. This specimen's treatment or condition label, per the study, means: therapeutic diphenylcyclopropenone sensitization with weekly scalp DPC. At every patch-test visit, the blood draw took place before the patch test was put on. Patients were considered eligible if aged 18 to 70, diagnosed with alopecia and deemed suitable for DPC therapy, and patients were excluded if pregnant. Total RNA was isolated from unfractionated whole blood collected in Tempus Blood RNA tubes.

This specimen was whole blood, taken in connection with sensitization to the hapten diphenylcyclopropenone (DPC). The sequence joins TRBV19 to TRBJ1-1; D gene: possibly TRBD1, on 5 matching bases. The clonotype originates from a woman between 35 and 50 years old with alopecia areata. Some clones in this sample may be carry-over from other donors' samples. The sequence in DNA is TGTGCCAGTAGTGCTTGGGGACCTCCTAACACTGAAGCTTTCTTT. This yields the protein CASSAWGPPNTEAFF.